Listed below are T cell receptor beta chains from one sample, sequenced in a study of somatic mutations in cytotoxic T cells in rheumatoid arthritis. Profiled with immunoSEQ multiplex PCR; TCRdb holds only in-frame clones, not every one. The sample holds roughly 20,000 clones; about 70% are singletons and the top ten take 15% to 20%. Sequencing was carried out using CD8+ T cells sorted from blood. The receptors shown here come from an adult with rheumatoid arthritis. CDR3s include the opening cysteine and the closing phenylalanine or tryptophan. The D gene is left open where the match is weak. Clone sizes are given selectively: once, few, many, or a class where the clone is expanded.

v_gene: TRBV9
d_gene: TRBD2
abundance: NA
j_gene: TRBJ2-1
CDR3aa: CASSAGTSGYNEQFF
CDR3nt: TGTGCCAGCAGCGCAGGGACTAGCGGGTACAATGAGCAGTTCTTC

v_gene: TRBV28
d_gene: NA
abundance: NA
j_gene: TRBJ2-7
CDR3aa: CASSFQGGEQYF
CDR3nt: TGTGCCAGCAGTTTTCAGGGAGGCGAGCAGTACTTC

v_gene: TRBV30
d_gene: NA
abundance: NA
j_gene: TRBJ1-1
CDR3aa: CAWSVPGSKAFF
CDR3nt: TGTGCCTGGAGTGTACCCGGGTCTAAAGCTTTCTTT

v_gene: TRBV28
d_gene: TRBD2
abundance: NA
j_gene: TRBJ2-7
CDR3aa: CASSLLAGAYEQYF
CDR3nt: TGTGCCAGCAGTTTGCTAGCGGGGGCCTACGAGCAGTACTTC

v_gene: TRBV7-9
d_gene: NA
abundance: NA
j_gene: TRBJ1-1
CDR3aa: CASSLGIRSSTEAFF
CDR3nt: TGTGCCAGCAGCTTAGGGATCCGTTCTAGCACTGAAGCTTTCTTT

v_gene: TRBV13
d_gene: TRBD2
abundance: few
j_gene: TRBJ2-1
CDR3aa: CASNLAGGQNEQFF
CDR3nt: TGTGCCAGCAATCTAGCGGGGGGGCAAAATGAGCAGTTCTTC

v_gene: TRBV2
d_gene: NA
abundance: few
j_gene: TRBJ1-6
CDR3aa: CASSMYNSPLHF
CDR3nt: TGTGCCAGCAGTATGTATAATTCACCCCTCCACTTT

v_gene: TRBV2
d_gene: TRBD1
abundance: NA
j_gene: TRBJ2-5
CDR3aa: CASSEGGRGLETQYF
CDR3nt: TGTGCCAGCAGTGAAGGTGGCAGGGGGCTAGAGACCCAGTACTTC

v_gene: TRBV28
d_gene: TRBD2
abundance: NA
j_gene: TRBJ2-1
CDR3aa: CASSSPGLAREVEQFF
CDR3nt: TGTGCCAGCAGTTCCCCGGGACTAGCGCGGGAGGTTGAGCAGTTCTTC

v_gene: TRBV27
d_gene: NA
abundance: NA
j_gene: TRBJ1-3
CDR3aa: CASSFGVSSRNTIYF
CDR3nt: TGTGCCAGCAGTTTCGGAGTCTCAAGTAGAAACACCATATATTTT

v_gene: TRBV20-1
d_gene: NA
abundance: once
j_gene: TRBJ2-3
CDR3aa: CSARWDTQYF
CDR3nt: TGCAGTGCTAGGTGGGATACGCAGTATTTT

v_gene: TRBV6-6
d_gene: NA
abundance: NA
j_gene: TRBJ2-1
CDR3aa: CASSLGNEQFF
CDR3nt: TGTGCCAGCAGTTTGGGGAACGAGCAGTTCTTC

v_gene: TRBV6-1
d_gene: NA
abundance: NA
j_gene: TRBJ2-7
CDR3aa: CASRGAPDEQYF
CDR3nt: TGTGCCAGCAGGGGGGCTCCCGACGAGCAGTACTTC

v_gene: TRBV10-3
d_gene: TRBD1
abundance: NA
j_gene: TRBJ1-6
CDR3aa: CAISEDRVSSPLHF
CDR3nt: TGTGCCATCAGCGAGGACAGGGTAAGTTCACCCCTCCACTTT

v_gene: TRBV10-2
d_gene: NA
abundance: NA
j_gene: TRBJ2-3
CDR3aa: CASSLTGPSTDTQYF
CDR3nt: TGCGCCAGCAGCCTAACAGGGCCTAGCACAGATACGCAGTATTTT

v_gene: TRBV27
d_gene: NA
abundance: once
j_gene: TRBJ1-1
CDR3aa: CASSVQGPHTEAFF
CDR3nt: TGTGCCAGCAGCGTACAGGGACCGCACACTGAAGCTTTCTTT

v_gene: TRBV7-9
d_gene: NA
abundance: NA
j_gene: TRBJ2-3
CDR3aa: CASSLPGTDTQYF
CDR3nt: TGTGCCAGCAGCTTACCTGGGACAGATACGCAGTATTTT

v_gene: TRBV7-8
d_gene: TRBD1
abundance: NA
j_gene: TRBJ1-2
CDR3aa: CASSLGQGAYGYTF
CDR3nt: TGTGCCAGCAGCTTAGGCCAGGGGGCCTATGGCTACACCTTC

v_gene: TRBV7-9
d_gene: NA
abundance: NA
j_gene: TRBJ1-2
CDR3aa: CASSLTGGLYGYTF
CDR3nt: TGTGCCAGCAGCTTAACGGGGGGGCTCTATGGCTACACCTTC

v_gene: TRBV7-9
d_gene: NA
abundance: once
j_gene: TRBJ2-5
CDR3aa: CASSLAGLETQYF
CDR3nt: TGTGCCAGCAGCTTAGCCGGACTTGAGACCCAGTACTTC

v_gene: TRBV2
d_gene: TRBD2
abundance: NA
j_gene: TRBJ2-7
CDR3aa: CASSDFGTSGSSTYEQYF
CDR3nt: TGTGCCAGCAGTGATTTCGGGACTAGCGGGAGTTCAACCTACGAGCAGTACTTC

v_gene: TRBV5-1
d_gene: NA
abundance: few
j_gene: TRBJ2-5
CDR3aa: CASSEPRGEDEETQYF
CDR3nt: TGCGCCAGCAGCGAACCTAGGGGCGAAGACGAAGAGACCCAGTACTTC

v_gene: TRBV6-5
d_gene: NA
abundance: NA
j_gene: TRBJ2-1
CDR3aa: CASSYSIPNEQFF
CDR3nt: TGTGCCAGCAGTTACTCGATTCCCAATGAGCAGTTCTTC

v_gene: TRBV19
d_gene: NA
abundance: NA
j_gene: TRBJ1-1
CDR3aa: CASSIEPGVMAEAFF
CDR3nt: TGTGCCAGTAGTATAGAACCGGGAGTGATGGCTGAAGCTTTCTTT

v_gene: TRBV4-1
d_gene: TRBD2
abundance: once
j_gene: TRBJ2-5
CDR3aa: CASSQEWTSGVETQYF
CDR3nt: TGCGCCAGCAGCCAAGAATGGACTAGCGGAGTAGAGACCCAGTACTTC

v_gene: TRBV10-3
d_gene: NA
abundance: NA
j_gene: TRBJ1-5
CDR3aa: CAIRGRQDQPQHF
CDR3nt: TGTGCCATCAGGGGGAGACAGGATCAGCCCCAGCATTTT

v_gene: TRBV11-2
d_gene: TRBD1
abundance: once
j_gene: TRBJ2-7
CDR3aa: CASSDGQGGSYEQYF
CDR3nt: TGTGCCAGCAGCGATGGACAGGGGGGATCCTACGAGCAGTACTTC

v_gene: TRBV21-1
d_gene: NA
abundance: once
j_gene: TRBJ2-3
CDR3aa: CASSKTSGVRPGDTQYF
CDR3nt: TGTGCCAGCAGCAAGACTAGCGGGGTAAGACCGGGAGATACGCAGTATTTT

v_gene: TRBV7-6
d_gene: TRBD1
abundance: once
j_gene: TRBJ2-7
CDR3aa: CASSTGQGLYEQYF
CDR3nt: TGTGCCAGCAGCACCGGACAGGGCCTCTACGAGCAGTACTTC

v_gene: TRBV10-3
d_gene: NA
abundance: once
j_gene: TRBJ2-4
CDR3aa: CAISDPGQSKNIQYF
CDR3nt: TGTGCCATCAGTGATCCAGGCCAGTCCAAAAACATTCAGTACTTC

v_gene: TRBV7-9
d_gene: NA
abundance: NA
j_gene: TRBJ1-4
CDR3aa: CASSSWQGEKLFF
CDR3nt: TGTGCCAGCAGCTCGTGGCAGGGTGAAAAACTGTTTTTT

v_gene: TRBV7-6
d_gene: NA
abundance: NA
j_gene: TRBJ2-3
CDR3aa: CASSLSLTDTQYF
CDR3nt: TGTGCCAGCAGCTTATCTCTAACAGATACGCAGTATTTT

v_gene: TRBV4-2
d_gene: NA
abundance: NA
j_gene: TRBJ2-5
CDR3aa: CASSQARYSQETQYF
CDR3nt: TGTGCCAGCAGCCAAGCAAGGTACAGTCAAGAGACCCAGTACTTC

v_gene: TRBV25-1
d_gene: TRBD2
abundance: NA
j_gene: TRBJ2-1
CDR3aa: CASSEFRLAGGLDEQFF
CDR3nt: TGTGCCAGCAGTGAATTCAGACTAGCGGGGGGGCTGGATGAGCAGTTCTTC

v_gene: TRBV27
d_gene: TRBD1
abundance: NA
j_gene: TRBJ1-2
CDR3aa: CASSATPLLGTEGYTF
CDR3nt: TGTGCCAGCAGTGCGACGCCACTTTTAGGGACAGAAGGCTACACCTTC

v_gene: TRBV15
d_gene: NA
abundance: NA
j_gene: TRBJ2-1
CDR3aa: CATSIWGRETNEQFF
CDR3nt: TGTGCCACCAGCATTTGGGGCAGGGAAACGAATGAGCAGTTCTTC

v_gene: TRBV5-1
d_gene: NA
abundance: once
j_gene: TRBJ2-7
CDR3aa: CASSLGKAYEQYF
CDR3nt: TGCGCCAGCAGCTTAGGTAAGGCTTACGAGCAGTACTTC

v_gene: TRBV7-8
d_gene: NA
abundance: NA
j_gene: TRBJ1-4
CDR3aa: CASSLARAEFF
CDR3nt: TGTGCCAGCAGCTTAGCCAGGGCCGAGTTTTTT

v_gene: TRBV6-1
d_gene: NA
abundance: NA
j_gene: TRBJ2-7
CDR3aa: CASSEANRPIEEQYF
CDR3nt: TGTGCCAGCAGTGAAGCCAACCGACCCATAGAGGAGCAGTACTTC

v_gene: TRBV11-3
d_gene: NA
abundance: few
j_gene: TRBJ2-5
CDR3aa: CASSLDNLQETQYF
CDR3nt: TGTGCCAGCAGCTTAGATAACCTCCAAGAGACCCAGTACTTC

v_gene: TRBV5-1
d_gene: NA
abundance: NA
j_gene: TRBJ2-3
CDR3aa: CASSLDGLAGYSDTQYF
CDR3nt: TGCGCCAGCAGCTTGGATGGGCTAGCAGGGTATTCAGATACGCAGTATTTT

v_gene: TRBV9
d_gene: TRBD2
abundance: NA
j_gene: TRBJ2-1
CDR3aa: CASSLTNLPGTSYNEQFF
CDR3nt: TGTGCCAGCAGCCTCACCAATCTACCCGGGACTAGCTACAATGAGCAGTTCTTC

v_gene: TRBV5-4
d_gene: NA
abundance: NA
j_gene: TRBJ1-6
CDR3aa: CASSFSGEYSPLHF
CDR3nt: TGTGCCAGCAGCTTCTCAGGGGAATATTCACCCCTCCACTTT

v_gene: TRBV19
d_gene: NA
abundance: NA
j_gene: TRBJ2-5
CDR3aa: CASSIGQGQQTQYF
CDR3nt: TGTGCCAGTAGTATAGGCCAGGGGCAACAGACCCAGTACTTC

v_gene: TRBV19
d_gene: TRBD1
abundance: NA
j_gene: TRBJ2-2
CDR3aa: CASLRGRNTGELFF
CDR3nt: TGTGCCAGTCTCAGGGGGAGGAACACCGGGGAGCTGTTTTTT

v_gene: TRBV7-6
d_gene: NA
abundance: NA
j_gene: TRBJ2-7
CDR3aa: CASSLAQVAYEQYF
CDR3nt: TGTGCCAGCAGCTTAGCGCAGGTTGCCTACGAGCAGTACTTC

v_gene: TRBV12-5
d_gene: NA
abundance: once
j_gene: TRBJ1-1
CDR3aa: CASGSTGHEAFF
CDR3nt: TGTGCTAGTGGTTCCACAGGTCATGAAGCTTTCTTT

v_gene: TRBV7-9
d_gene: NA
abundance: few
j_gene: TRBJ2-2
CDR3aa: CASSLDHLGSGPDGELFF
CDR3nt: TGTGCCAGCAGCTTGGATCACTTAGGCTCGGGCCCGGACGGGGAGCTGTTTTTT

v_gene: TRBV19
d_gene: NA
abundance: NA
j_gene: TRBJ2-5
CDR3aa: CASSITGQETQYF
CDR3nt: TGTGCCAGTAGTATCACAGGCCAAGAGACCCAGTACTTC

v_gene: TRBV18
d_gene: NA
abundance: few
j_gene: TRBJ2-3
CDR3aa: CASSLDNTDTQYF
CDR3nt: TGTGCCAGCTCGCTCGACAACACAGATACGCAGTATTTT

v_gene: TRBV5-1
d_gene: NA
abundance: NA
j_gene: TRBJ2-7
CDR3aa: CASSAGQTYEQYF
CDR3nt: TGCGCCAGCAGCGCCGGACAAACATACGAGCAGTACTTC

v_gene: TRBV6-6
d_gene: NA
abundance: NA
j_gene: TRBJ2-1
CDR3aa: CASSYRPQGDEQFF
CDR3nt: TGTGCCAGCAGTTACCGACCACAAGGGGATGAGCAGTTCTTC

v_gene: TRBV20-1
d_gene: NA
abundance: few
j_gene: TRBJ1-2
CDR3aa: CSAAGGYTF
CDR3nt: TGCAGTGCTGCCGGTGGCTACACCTTC

v_gene: TRBV11-2
d_gene: NA
abundance: once
j_gene: TRBJ1-1
CDR3aa: CASSLLNTEAFF
CDR3nt: TGTGCCAGCAGCTTGTTGAACACTGAAGCTTTCTTT

v_gene: TRBV30
d_gene: NA
abundance: NA
j_gene: TRBJ1-1
CDR3aa: CAWSVGVNTEAFF
CDR3nt: TGTGCCTGGAGTGTAGGGGTGAACACTGAAGCTTTCTTT

v_gene: TRBV9
d_gene: NA
abundance: NA
j_gene: TRBJ1-1
CDR3aa: CASSSSGSGIEVAFF
CDR3nt: TGTGCCAGCAGCTCCTCCGGGAGCGGAATCGAGGTGGCTTTCTTT

v_gene: TRBV7-6
d_gene: TRBD2
abundance: NA
j_gene: TRBJ2-3
CDR3aa: CASSQTSGLAGSTDTQYF
CDR3nt: TGTGCCAGCAGCCAGACCTCGGGACTAGCGGGCAGCACAGATACGCAGTATTTT

v_gene: TRBV7-9
d_gene: NA
abundance: few
j_gene: TRBJ2-7
CDR3aa: CASSSGLSEQYF
CDR3nt: TGTGCCAGCAGCTCTGGGTTATCCGAGCAGTACTTC

v_gene: TRBV6-5
d_gene: NA
abundance: NA
j_gene: TRBJ2-7
CDR3aa: CASSYSMGGSYEQYF
CDR3nt: TGTGCCAGCAGTTACTCGATGGGTGGCTCCTACGAGCAGTACTTC